Each of the 13 T cell receptor beta chains below was sequenced from the same sample in a study of T cell responses to AZD1222 COVID-19 vaccine. Profiled with immunoSEQ multiplex PCR; TCRdb holds only in-frame clones, not every one. Altogether approximately 150,000 clones are present, around 92% being singletons, with the ten largest covering roughly 1%. The sequencing used peripheral blood, collected on day 0 of AZD1222 vaccination. The receptors here all came from an adult in good health.

The chain recombines TRBV30 with TRBJ1-4; no clear D gene. The CDR3 extends over 13 amino acids. The germline V gene has CDR1 GTSNPN and CDR2 SVGIG (reference sequence). Trimming stripped 0 bases from V and 7 bases from J, with 9 bases between. The CDR3 reads CAWSVGRFEKLFF. The CDR3 DNA is TGTGCCTGGAGTGTAGGCAGATTTGAAAAACTGTTTTTT.

This chain connects TRBV20-1 to TRBJ2-5; D could derive from TRBD1 or TRBD2 (5 bases each). The CDR3 sequence is 14 residues long. V lost 3 bases, J lost 4 bases, and 15 bases lay in between. Per the germline V gene, CDR1 is DFQATT and CDR2 is SNEGSKA (reference sequence). CDR3 sequence: CSASEGPRRETQYF. In nucleotides, the CDR3 is TGCAGTGCTAGTGAGGGGCCCCGACGAGAGACCCAGTACTTC.

The rearrangement links TRBV11-1 to TRBJ2-7; no reliable D call. Trimming left V 5 bases short and J 5 bases short, with 7 bases between. The CDR3 runs to 11 residues. The germline CDR1 and CDR2 sequences are SGHAT and FQDESV (reference sequence). This CDR3 is CASSQANEQYF. As DNA, the CDR3 is TGTGCCAGCAGCCAGGCCAACGAGCAGTACTTC.

V gene TRBV11-3 combines with J gene TRBJ2-3; D call uncertain. The length of the CDR3 is 15 residues. Germline lookup yields CDR1 SGHNT and CDR2 YENEEA. V gave up 5 bases and J gave up 0 bases, with 12 bases separating them. The DNA for the CDR3 is TGTGCCAGCAGCCCTGCACTTACTAGCACAGATACGCAGTATTTT. Its translation is CASSPALTSTDTQYF.

The gene calls are TRBV11-2 and TRBJ2-7; D tentatively reads TRBD1 or TRBD2 (5 bases each). CDR1 and CDR2 from the germline V gene are SGHAT and FQNNGV. The length of the CDR3 is 13 residues. CDR3 loop: CAIGDGLNYEQYF. The CDR3, as DNA: TGTGCTATAGGGGACGGGCTTAACTACGAGCAGTACTTC.

V is TRBV18 and J is TRBJ1-4; D remains ambiguous. V lost 1 base, J lost 0 bases, and 9 bases lay in between. This CDR3 contains 16 residues. Germline V gene sequence: CDR1 KGHSH, CDR2 LQKENI. The CDR3 protein is CASSPRVAPTNEKLFF. CDR3 DNA sequence: TGTGCCAGCTCACCACGGGTCGCTCCAACTAATGAAAAACTGTTTTTT.

The CDR3 here is CASSLNRGGLSGDTQYF. The CDR3 bases are TGTGCCAGCAGCTTAAACAGGGGGGGCCTTTCAGGAGATACGCAGTATTTT. The chain uses TRBV11-2 and TRBJ2-3, with D possibly being TRBD1 (8 bases). CDR1 SGHAT and CDR2 FQNNGV come from the germline V gene. The CDR3 contains 17 residues. V was trimmed by 2 bases and J by 5 bases, leaving 20 bases between them.

The V gene is TRBV3-1 (or the pseudogene TRBV3-2), the J gene TRBJ2-3; the D gene could be TRBD1 or TRBD2 (6 bases each). CDR1 LGHDT and CDR2 YNNKEL come from the germline V gene (reference sequence). Trimming stripped 1 base from V and 3 bases from J, with 14 bases between. CDR3 size: 16 residues. The CDR3 is CASSQGSIGGTDTQYF. The CDR3 region has the DNA TGTGCCAGCAGCCAAGGCTCCATAGGGGGGACAGATACGCAGTATTTT.

This chain connects TRBV27 to TRBJ1-2; D call uncertain. The germline gives CDR1 MNHEY, CDR2 SMNVEV (reference sequence). This CDR3 contains 13 residues. Trimming removed 5 bases from V and 2 bases from J, with 9 bases in between. The CDR3 DNA reads TGTGCCAGCAGTCCAGGACTGAACTATGGCTACACCTTC. Residues: CASSPGLNYGYTF.

The sample holds one count of this clone. The chain links TRBV5-4 to TRBJ2-1; 8 bases match TRBD2. CDR1 and CDR2 from the germline V gene are SGHNT and YYREEE (reference sequence). The junction had 3 bases not matched to a gene; V was cut back by 0 bases and J by 7 bases. The CDR3 is 14 amino acids. CDR3 residues: CASSLEVAGNEQFF. CDR3 sequence (DNA): TGTGCCAGCAGCTTGGAGGTAGCGGGGAATGAGCAGTTCTTC.

This sequence joins TRBV6-5 and TRBJ1-1; TRBD1 matches 9 bases. V lost 6 bases, J lost 11 bases, and 7 bases stayed unmatched. Germline values: CDR1 MNHEY, CDR2 SVGAGI. The CDR3 contains 12 residues. CDR3 region: CASRRTGAVAFF. CDR3 nucleotide sequence: TGTGCCAGCAGGAGGACAGGGGCCGTTGCTTTCTTT.

The chain is built from TRBV7-9 and TRBJ1-1; TRBD1 aligns across 7 bases. J was trimmed by 0 bases and V by 6 bases; bases with no gene match: 13. Germline assignment: CDR1 SEHNR and CDR2 FQNEAQ (reference sequence). The CDR3 is made up of 17 amino acids. The CDR3 here is CASSLRGGDSMNTEAFF. CDR3 nucleotide sequence: TGTGCCAGCAGTTTAAGGGGAGGGGACAGCATGAACACTGAAGCTTTCTTT.

The CDR3 here is CASSQEAVGYGYTF. Written as DNA, the CDR3 is TGCGCCAGCAGCCAAGAAGCGGTCGGGTATGGCTACACCTTC. This rearrangement joins TRBV4-1 to TRBJ1-2; D call uncertain. The CDR3 extends over 14 amino acids. Trimming removed 0 bases at V and 5 bases at J, with 10 bases between. Germline CDR1 MGHRA, CDR2 YSYEKL.